The 20 T cell receptor beta chains given below trace back to one sample, sequenced in a study of cytomegalovirus exposure and HLA in healthy donors. PCR primers comprised 60 Vbeta and 13 Jbeta primers. Data came from immunoSEQ multiplex PCR; TCRdb stores just in-frame clones and leaves some out. The sample has about 63,000 clones; 71% are singletons. The sequenced sample was PBMCs. These receptors all come from a man between 45 and 60 years old in good health and CMV-seropositive.

The chain employs TRBV30 and TRBJ2-2, with D possibly matching TRBD1 (6 bases). CDR1 GTSNPN and CDR2 SVGIG come from the germline V gene (reference sequence). This CDR3 has 13 residues. The V and J ends lost 3 bases and 4 bases respectively, with 9 bases between them. The CDR3 DNA reads as TGTGCCTGGAGAGGGACATCCACCGGGGAGCTGTTTTTT. Amino acids: CAWRGTSTGELFF. The full variable domain, in which reference TRBV30 and TRBJ2-2 provide the parts outside the CDR3, is SQTIHQWPATLVQPVGSPLSLECTVEGTSNPNLYWYRQAAGRGLQLLFYSVGIGQISSEVPQNLSASRPQDRQFILSSKKLLLSDSGFYLCAWRGTSTGELFFGEGSRLTVL.

The CDR3 region has the DNA TGCAGCGTTGATAGTGCCGGGACAGGGGGCTGGGATGAGCAGTTCTTC. Amino acid sequence: CSVDSAGTGGWDEQFF. This chain links TRBV29-1 with TRBJ2-1; TRBD1 aligns across 12 bases. This CDR3 is 16 amino acids long. V lost 3 bases and J lost 8; bases outside the gene matches: 11. Germline values: CDR1 SQVTM, CDR2 ANQGSEA.

V usage is TRBV7-2 and J usage is TRBJ2-1, with 7 bases matching TRBD2. Unmatched junction bases numbered 8, after V lost 5 bases and J lost 7 bases. Germline V gene data show CDR1 as SGHTA and CDR2 as FQGNSA. The CDR3 contains 14 residues. The CDR3 region has the DNA TGTGCCAGCAGCCAGTCGGAGGGAGGGAATGAGCAGTTCTTC. As protein: CASSQSEGGNEQFF.

The V and J genes are TRBV10-3 and TRBJ2-7; 7 bases map to TRBD1. Germline trimming cut 1 base from V and 3 bases from J; bases unmatched to any gene: 6. The CDR3 extends over 15 amino acids. The germline gives CDR1 ENHRY, CDR2 SYGVKD. This chain's CDR3 is CAISEFRRQGYEQYF. The CDR3 DNA reads TGTGCCATCAGTGAGTTCCGGAGACAGGGCTACGAGCAGTACTTC.

V gene TRBV6-1 combines with J gene TRBJ2-7, with TRBD1 matching 8 bases. J lost 5 bases, V lost 7 bases, and 7 bases had no gene match. CDR1 MNHNS and CDR2 SASEGT come from the germline V gene. This CDR3 is 13 amino acids long. CDR3 loop: CASTSDRGHEQYF. Here the CDR3 DNA reads TGTGCCAGCACCTCAGACAGGGGCCACGAGCAGTACTTC.

V and J are TRBV7-9 and TRBJ2-7; the match to TRBD1 covers 10 bases. The CDR3 loop spans 16 amino acids. CDR1 and CDR2 from the germline V gene are SEHNR and FQNEAQ (reference sequence). The trim removed 3 bases at V and 6 bases at J, leaving 11 bases unmatched. The CDR3 coding sequence is TGTGCCAGCAGCTTTGACAGGGGGCGACTGGATTTCGAGCAGTACTTC. Its protein product is CASSFDRGRLDFEQYF.

This clone has more than one count but fewer than ten. The rearrangement uses TRBV13 and TRBJ2-2; D gene uncertain. Trimming took 5 bases from V and 7 from J, leaving 14 bases between them. CDR3 length: 14 amino acids. Germline lookup yields CDR1 PRHDT and CDR2 FYEKMQ (reference sequence). The CDR3 DNA reads as TGTGCCAGCAGCACTACCCGGGTGGGCGGGGAGCTGTTTTTT. Encoded protein: CASSTTRVGGELFF. Together with reference TRBV13 and TRBJ2-2, the CDR3 gives the full variable domain: AAGVIQSPRHLIKEKRETATLKCYPIPRHDTVYWYQQGPGQDPQFLISFYEKMQSDKGSIPDRFSAQQFSDYHSELNMSSLELGDSALYFCASSTTRVGGELFFGEGSRLTVL.

This chain uses TRBV5-8 with TRBJ1-2; no reliable D call. The CDR3 contains 15 residues. The germline V and J ends were trimmed by 0 bases and 3 bases, with 12 bases remaining between them. Germline V gene sequence: CDR1 SGHTS, CDR2 YDEGEE. The CDR3 nucleotides read TGTGCCAGCAGCTTGGCTTGGCAGGTAGACTATGGCTACACCTTC. Amino acid sequence: CASSLAWQVDYGYTF.

The V call is TRBV15, the J call TRBJ2-7; D is uncertain. CDR3 length: 14 residues. Germline values: CDR1 LNHNV, CDR2 YYDKDF (reference sequence). V was pared by 5 bases and J by 0 bases, with 11 bases between. The CDR3 DNA sequence: TGTGCCACCAGCCCCCGAGTCTCCTCCTACGAGCAGTACTTC. It translates to CATSPRVSSYEQYF.

The chain uses TRBV15 and TRBJ1-4; tentative D call: TRBD1 (6 bases). Germline-derived CDR1 and CDR2 are LNHNV and YYDKDF (reference sequence). This CDR3 comprises 18 residues. Trimming pared 0 bases from V and 5 bases from J, leaving 19 bases between. The CDR3: CATSRDPGTTGLNEKLFF. The CDR3 nucleotides are TGTGCCACCAGCAGAGATCCGGGGACGACAGGCCTCAATGAAAAACTGTTTTTT.

The chain uses TRBV30 and TRBJ2-5, with 9 bases matching TRBD2. The V gene end was trimmed by 7 bases and the J gene end by 3 bases; junction bases not matched to a gene: 3. The CDR3 covers 12 residues. Germline loops: CDR1 GTSNPN, CDR2 SVGIG (reference sequence). CDR3 in DNA: TGTGCCTACCAGCGGGGGGAAGAGACCCAGTACTTC. Translated, it gives CAYQRGEETQYF.

This chain joins TRBV28 and TRBJ1-1; D ambiguous. Germline lookup yields CDR1 MDHEN and CDR2 SYDVKM. The V gene lost 5 bases and the J gene lost 1 base, with 14 bases spanning the gap. The CDR3 extends over 15 amino acids. CDR3 in DNA: TGTGCCAGCAGTCCCCCTGTAAGGAGGAACACTGAAGCTTTCTTT. Translation: CASSPPVRRNTEAFF.

The CDR3 nucleotides read TGTGCCAGCAGTCCCGGGGGATCCGGAAACACCATATATTTT. This translates into CASSPGGSGNTIYF. This chain connects TRBV7-8 to TRBJ1-3, with a tentative D call TRBD1 (5 bases). CDR1 is SGHVS, CDR2 FQNEAQ, per germline. Deletions cut 6 bases from V and 4 bases from J, with 13 bases between. The CDR3 is 14 residues long.

The gene calls are TRBV27 and TRBJ2-7, with D possibly being TRBD1 (5 bases). With 5 bases removed from V and 2 bases from J, the gap between germline ends came to 10 bases. The CDR3 spans 13 residues. Germline CDR1 MNHEY, CDR2 SMNVEV (reference sequence). The CDR3 region has the DNA TGTGCCAGCAGTCGCCAGGGTGCCTACGAGCAGTACTTC. Encoded protein: CASSRQGAYEQYF.

The gene calls are TRBV18 and TRBJ1-2; 8 nucleotides agree with TRBD1. The CDR3 covers 16 residues. The germline V gene encodes CDR1 KGHSH and CDR2 LQKENI. J lost 4 bases, V lost 2 bases, and 9 bases had no gene match. CDR3 DNA sequence: TGTGCCAGCTCACCAATGGCCCGACAGGGGCCCTATGGCTACACCTTC. Translation: CASSPMARQGPYGYTF.

V is TRBV28 and J is TRBJ2-5; 10 positions agree with TRBD1. The CDR3 totals 17 residues. V dropped 4 bases and J dropped 3; count of bases not matched to a gene: 11. CDR1 is MDHEN, CDR2 SYDVKM, per germline. This CDR3 reads CASSSLWDRGTKETQYF. CDR3 DNA: TGTGCCAGCAGTTCCCTCTGGGACAGGGGAACAAAAGAGACCCAGTACTTC.

To note about this clone: A junction end diverges from the germline sequence, so it may reflect a read error. The J gene is TRBJ1-4, the V gene TRBV5-1; 9 nucleotides line up with TRBD1. Per the germline V gene, CDR1 is SGHRS and CDR2 is YFSETQ. This CDR3 has 15 amino acids. CDR3 amino acids: CASSFSGQGNEILFF. CDR3 nucleotide sequence: TGCGCCAGCAGCTTCTCGGGACAGGGAAATGAAATACTGTTCTTT.

This clone came up once. This sequence joins TRBV19 and TRBJ2-2; TRBD2 aligns across 11 bases. J lost 0 bases, V lost 5 bases, and 5 bases had no gene match. Germline CDR1 is LNHDA and CDR2 is SQIVND (reference sequence). CDR3 length: 17 amino acids. CDR3 DNA sequence: TGTGCCAGTAGTTCCCCACTAGCGGGGGCGAACACCGGGGAGCTGTTTTTT. It is translated as CASSSPLAGANTGELFF.

The chain recombines TRBV19 with TRBJ2-5, with TRBD1 as a possible D gene (6 bases). Germline V CDR1 and CDR2: LNHDA, SQIVND (reference sequence). The CDR3 consists of 13 residues. V was pared by 5 bases and J by 9 bases, with 16 bases between. CDR3 loop: CASSGGSGTAQYF. DNA for the CDR3: TGTGCCAGTAGTGGGGGCTCGGGGACGGCCCAGTACTTC. The full variable domain, completed using reference TRBV19 and TRBJ2-5, is DGGITQSPKYLFRKEGQNVTLSCEQNLNHDAMYWYRQDPGQGLRLIYYSQIVNDFQKGDIAEGYSVSREKKESFPLTVTSAQKNPTAFYLCASSGGSGTAQYFGPGTRLLVL.

V is TRBV9 and J is TRBJ2-2, with 8 bases that match TRBD1. Germline V gene sequence: CDR1 SGDLS, CDR2 YYNGEE. There are 15 residues in the CDR3. Trimming at V came to 4 bases and at J to 1 base, leaving 3 bases not matched to a gene. CDR3 region: CASSPDRENTGELFF. As DNA, the CDR3 is TGTGCCAGCAGCCCGGACAGGGAGAACACCGGGGAGCTGTTTTTT.